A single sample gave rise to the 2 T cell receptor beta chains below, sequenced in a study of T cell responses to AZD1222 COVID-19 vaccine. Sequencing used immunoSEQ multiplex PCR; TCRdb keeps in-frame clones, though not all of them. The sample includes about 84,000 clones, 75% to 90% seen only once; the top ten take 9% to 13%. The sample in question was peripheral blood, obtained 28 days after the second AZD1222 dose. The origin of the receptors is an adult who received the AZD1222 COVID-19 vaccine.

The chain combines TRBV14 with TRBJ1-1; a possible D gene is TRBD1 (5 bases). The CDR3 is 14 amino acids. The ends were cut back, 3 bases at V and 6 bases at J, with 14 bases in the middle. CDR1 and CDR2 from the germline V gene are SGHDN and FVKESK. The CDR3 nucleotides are TGTGCCAGCAGCCACATAGGGGACGTGGCTGAAGCTTTCTTT. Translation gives CASSHIGDVAEAFF.

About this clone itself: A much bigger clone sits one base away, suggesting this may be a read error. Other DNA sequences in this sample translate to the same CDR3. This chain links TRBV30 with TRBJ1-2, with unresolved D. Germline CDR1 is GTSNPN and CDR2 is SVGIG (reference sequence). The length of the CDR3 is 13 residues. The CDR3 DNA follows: TGTGCCTGGAGTGAGTCGCCGGAGTATGGCTACACCTTT. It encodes CAWSESPEYGYTF.